This record looks at one T cell receptor beta chain sequence and its context. The method was immunoSEQ multiplex PCR; TCRdb's version includes in-frame clones alone and lacks a portion of them. Of about 80,000 clones listed, more than 65% were seen once; the top ten hold more than 9%. This entry is derived from a study of control samples from healthy donors and cancer patients. Germline loops: CDR1 MNHEY, CDR2 SVGAGI. The CDR3 sequence is 14 residues long. V was clipped by 4 bases and J by 1 base, with 7 bases between them. This chain uses TRBV6-5 with TRBJ2-2; no definite D call. This sequence originates from a man aged 55-75 years with head and neck cancer. Sequencing input: PBMCs. This chain's CDR3 is CASSSRLNTGELFF. The CDR3 DNA reads as TGTGCCAGCAGTTCCCGTTTGAACACCGGGGAGCTGTTTTTT.